This entry is about one T cell receptor beta chain. No antigen is known for it. This sample is part of a study of Tregs in tolerant kidney transplant recipients. The protocol was immunoSEQ multiplex PCR, while the TCRdb copy is restricted to in-frame clones and leaves out a portion. Here the sample spans approximately 60,000 clones, about 86% being singletons. Study conclusions and caveats: Validation in larger populations is needed because few patients were studied.

V lost 3 bases and J lost 2, with 13 bases in between. This CDR3 comprises 15 residues. In germline, CDR1 is WSHSY, CDR2 SAAADI. V gene TRBV10-2 combines with J gene TRBJ2-5; TRBD1 or TRBD2 may be the D gene (5 bases each). The sample was CD4+ T cells from blood. The origin of this receptor is a human donor in good health. The CDR3 sequence: CASSDRGRLQETQYF. Here the CDR3 DNA reads TGCGCCAGCAGTGACCGGGGACGGCTACAAGAGACCCAGTACTTC.